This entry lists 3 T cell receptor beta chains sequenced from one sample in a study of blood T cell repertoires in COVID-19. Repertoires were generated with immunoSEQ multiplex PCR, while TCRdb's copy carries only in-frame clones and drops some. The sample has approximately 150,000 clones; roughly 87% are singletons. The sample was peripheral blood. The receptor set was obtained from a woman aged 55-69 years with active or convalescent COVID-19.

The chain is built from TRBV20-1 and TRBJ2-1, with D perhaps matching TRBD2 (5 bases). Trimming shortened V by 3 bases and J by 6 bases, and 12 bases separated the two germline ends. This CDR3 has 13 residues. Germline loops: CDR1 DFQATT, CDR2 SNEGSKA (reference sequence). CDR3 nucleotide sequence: TGCAGTGCTAGTCTGGACTTGGGCAATGAGCAGTTCTTC. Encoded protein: CSASLDLGNEQFF.

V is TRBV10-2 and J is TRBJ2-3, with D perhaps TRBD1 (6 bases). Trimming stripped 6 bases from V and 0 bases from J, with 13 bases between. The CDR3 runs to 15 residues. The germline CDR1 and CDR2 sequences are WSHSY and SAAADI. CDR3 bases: TGCGCCAGCAGACTGACAGGTGATAGCACAGATACGCAGTATTTT. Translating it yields CASRLTGDSTDTQYF.

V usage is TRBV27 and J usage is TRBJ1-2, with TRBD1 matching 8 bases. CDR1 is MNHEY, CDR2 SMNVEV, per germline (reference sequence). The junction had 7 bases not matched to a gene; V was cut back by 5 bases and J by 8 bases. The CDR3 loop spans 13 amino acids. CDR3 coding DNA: TGTGCCAGCAGTGCACAGACAGGGGCGGGCTACACCTTC. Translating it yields CASSAQTGAGYTF.